The present entry profiles one TCR beta chain with its context. Its antigen is undetermined. A read error likely explains this, since a far larger clone differs by one base. Everyone who donated was a Caucasian adult who lived in Nashville, Tennessee. This entry comes from a study of shared clonotypes between healthy human individuals. Study as a whole: Samples came from a couple of female and a few male donors aged 18 to 49. The study's findings and limits: Deeper or shallower sequencing was expected to change how clonotypes are shared among donors.

Germline V CDR1 and CDR2: GTSNPN, SVGIG (reference sequence). The V and J ends lost 3 bases and 0 bases respectively, with 14 bases between them. The CDR3 extends over 15 amino acids. The unsorted PBMC sample used ten immunoSEQ deep assay plates. This table comes from immunoSEQ multiplex PCR, and its TCRdb copy is limited to in-frame clones, with some not included. The table has a few hundred thousand clones, around 77% seen once. The specimen sequenced was PBMCs. This clonotype originated in a woman between 40 and 55 years old in good health. Some clones in this sample may be carry-over from other donors' samples. The J gene is TRBJ1-2, the V gene TRBV30; D not certain. This chain's CDR3 is CAWRRARFANYGYTF. The CDR3 region has the DNA TGTGCCTGGAGAAGAGCAAGGTTTGCTAACTATGGCTACACCTTC.